What follows is one TCR beta chain and its context. This sample was included in a study of blood T cell repertoires in COVID-19. In the study overall: Italy, Spain and the United States were the sources of the convalescent and acute COVID-19 samples. Sample material is recorded as cDNA or gDNA derived from T cells, B-cell-depleted T cells, or PBMCs.

CDR3 length: 14 amino acids. Germline V lookup: CDR1 SGHTA, CDR2 FQGNSA. V shed 4 bases and J 9 bases; nucleotides not matched to a gene: 3. Authors' analysis steps: Nucleated cell number was recorded as an estimate derived from reference gene primer amplification. The method was immunoSEQ multiplex PCR; TCRdb's version includes in-frame clones alone and lacks a portion of them. D and trimming were read from the DNA, whereas the V and J calls and clone size are those reported in that table. This table has tens of thousands of clones, around 90% appearing once. The sample comprised peripheral blood. The sequence was obtained from a woman in her 70s with active COVID-19. The rearrangement joins TRBV7-2 to TRBJ2-2; 12 bases are a match to TRBD2. The CDR3 reads CASSSGLAGRELFF. The DNA for the CDR3 is TGTGCCAGCAGCTCCGGACTAGCGGGGAGGGAGCTGTTTTTT. Filled out from reference TRBV7-2 and TRBJ2-2, the complete variable domain reads GAGVSQSPSNKVTEKGKDVELRCDPISGHTALYWYRQSLGQGLEFLIYFQGNSAPDKSGLPSDRFSAERTGGSVSTLTIQRTQQEDSAVYLCASSSGLAGRELFFGEGSRLTVL.